The 20 T cell receptor beta chains below come from one sample, sequenced in a study of cytomegalovirus exposure and HLA in healthy donors. The PCR employed 60 Vbeta primers together with 13 Jbeta primers. The repertoire was sequenced with immunoSEQ multiplex PCR; TCRdb's copy has only in-frame clones and lacks some. Of 130,000 or so clones in the sample, approximately 81% were seen once. What was sequenced was PBMCs. Receptors were obtained from a male donor in good health and CMV-seronegative.

The chain joins TRBV4-2 to TRBJ2-6; 10 bases map to TRBD1. Germline V gene lookup returns CDR1 LGHNA and CDR2 YNFKEQ. The V and J ends lost 4 bases and 2 bases, in that order; junction bases with no gene match: 5. The CDR3 length is 17 residues. The chain's CDR3 is CASSLGDRGAGANVLTF. Written as DNA, the CDR3 is TGTGCCAGCAGCCTCGGGGACAGGGGCGCTGGGGCCAACGTCCTGACTTTC.

The rearrangement joins TRBV7-2 to TRBJ2-1; D unclear. Trimming removed 6 bases from V and 6 bases from J, with 15 bases in between. This CDR3 comprises 14 residues. Germline CDR1 and CDR2: SGHTA and FQGNSA. The CDR3 DNA sequence: TGTGCCAGCAGAGCCCCTTCTAGTTCCAATGAGCAGTTCTTC. Protein product: CASRAPSSSNEQFF.

This rearrangement joins TRBV5-1 to TRBJ2-7, with a possible D match to TRBD1 (5 bases). V was trimmed by 0 bases and J by 1 base, leaving 8 bases between them. The V gene's germline CDR1 is SGHRS and CDR2 YFSETQ. The length of the CDR3 is 14 residues. The CDR3 sequence is CASSLGQGSYEQYF. The CDR3 region has the DNA TGCGCCAGCAGCTTGGGGCAGGGATCCTACGAGCAGTACTTC. The variable domain in full, completed from reference TRBV5-1 and TRBJ2-7, reads KAGVTQTPRYLIKTRGQQVTLSCSPISGHRSVSWYQQTPGQGLQFLFEYFSETQRNKGNFPGRFSGRQFSNSRSEMNVSTLELGDSALYLCASSLGQGSYEQYFGPGTRLTVT.

This clone was seen a few times. This chain links TRBV7-8 with TRBJ2-3, with 9 bases identical to TRBD2. The CDR3 length is 16 residues. Germline CDR1 reads SGHVS; CDR2 reads FQNEAQ. J gave up 4 bases and V 5 bases, and 10 bases lay outside the gene matches. For the CDR3, the DNA is TGTGCCAGCAGCCCGGAGAGGGCGGGAGGGCCAGATACGCAGTATTTT. Translated, it gives CASSPERAGGPDTQYF.

This clone came up a few times. The chain couples TRBV28 to TRBJ2-7; D gene ambiguous. This CDR3 is built from 16 residues. CDR1 is MDHEN, CDR2 SYDVKM, per germline. Trimming pared 2 bases from V and 2 bases from J, leaving 16 bases between. CDR3 protein: CASSLGKVLAAYEQYF. The CDR3 DNA reads as TGTGCCAGCAGTTTAGGTAAGGTTTTGGCGGCCTACGAGCAGTACTTC.

This clone was recorded a few times. The chain is built from TRBV2 and TRBJ1-2; 8 nucleotides match TRBD1. Trimming took 5 bases from V and 7 from J; bases not matched to a gene: 9. This CDR3 spans 14 amino acids. CDR1 is SNHLY and CDR2 is FYNNEI in the germline V gene. The CDR3 loop is CASSHGQGKGGYTF. CDR3 nucleotide sequence: TGTGCCAGCAGTCACGGACAGGGTAAAGGTGGCTACACCTTC.

The rearrangement links TRBV5-5 to TRBJ1-1; no clear D gene. From germline, CDR1 is SGHKS and CDR2 YYEKEE (reference sequence). V lost 4 bases, J lost 0 bases, and 7 bases lay in between. The CDR3 totals 13 residues. The CDR3 sequence: CASSPPLNTEAFF. The CDR3 DNA reads as TGTGCCAGCAGCCCCCCATTGAACACTGAAGCTTTCTTT.

By share, this clone counts as medium-sized. The CDR3 nucleotides are TGCGCCAGCAGCGAAGGGGGGGTCCTTTACAATGAGCAGTTCTTC. This translates into CASSEGGVLYNEQFF. The rearrangement links TRBV4-3 to TRBJ2-1; possibly TRBD2 for D (7 bases). The CDR3 extends over 15 amino acids. Germline loops: CDR1 LGHNA, CDR2 YSLEER. Trimming left V 5 bases short and J 4 bases short, with 15 bases between.

This clone was found a few times. The genes are TRBV28 and TRBJ2-1; D ambiguous. Germline CDR1 is MDHEN and CDR2 is SYDVKM. The CDR3 totals 12 residues. The germline V and J ends were trimmed by 5 bases and 10 bases, with 12 bases remaining between them. CDR3 amino acids: CASSLTHREQFF. The DNA for the CDR3 is TGTGCCAGCAGTCTGACTCACCGGGAGCAGTTCTTC.

The chain links TRBV4-1 to TRBJ1-5; the match to TRBD1 covers 10 bases. CDR3 size: 15 residues. The germline gives CDR1 MGHRA, CDR2 YSYEKL. J lost 5 bases, V lost 6 bases, and 7 bases had no gene match. The CDR3 nucleotides read TGCGCCAGCAGTCCCACCGGGACAGGGGATCAGCCCCAGCATTTT. Protein product: CASSPTGTGDQPQHF.

The rearrangement joins TRBV7-2 to TRBJ1-6, with 7 bases identical to TRBD1. Germline lookup yields CDR1 SGHTA and CDR2 FQGNSA. The CDR3 consists of 18 residues. V lost 6 bases to trimming and J lost 0 bases; unmatched junction nucleotides: 11. DNA of the CDR3: TGTGCCAGCAGGCGTCCGGGACAGAAGAGCTCCTATAATTCACCCCTCCACTTT. This sequence encodes CASRRPGQKSSYNSPLHF.

This clone showed up just a few times. The V call is TRBV9, the J call TRBJ2-5, with 12 bases lining up with TRBD2. There are 16 residues in the CDR3. V lost 3 bases to trimming and J lost 5 bases; unmatched junction nucleotides: 8. Germline V gene sequence: CDR1 SGDLS, CDR2 YYNGEE. This CDR3 is CASSAKGGTSGETQYF. The CDR3 nucleotides are TGTGCCAGCAGCGCGAAAGGTGGGACTAGCGGGGAGACCCAGTACTTC.

This chain links TRBV4-1 with TRBJ2-2; 7 nucleotides align to TRBD2. With 4 bases clipped from V and 6 bases from J, the junction kept 8 bases outside the gene matches. Germline CDR1 MGHRA, CDR2 YSYEKL. The CDR3 is 15 amino acids. CDR3 DNA: TGCGCCAGCAGCCCTGGTGAGGGAGGGCCCGGGGAGCTGTTTTTT. Translation gives CASSPGEGGPGELFF.

The chain links TRBV9 to TRBJ2-3; 13 bases line up with TRBD2. CDR1 and CDR2 (germline): SGDLS, YYNGEE. The CDR3 extends over 16 amino acids. V was pared by 6 bases and J by 5 bases, with 9 bases of the junction left unmatched. In DNA form, the CDR3 reads TGTGCCAGCACAACCAGGACTAGCGGGAGTCAAGATACGCAGTATTTT. This translates into CASTTRTSGSQDTQYF.

This clone was counted only a few times. The CDR3 sequence: CASSPGHGTDIIAKNIQYF. In DNA form, the CDR3 reads TGTGCCAGCAGCCCAGGCCACGGGACAGATATAATAGCCAAAAACATTCAGTACTTC. The chain joins TRBV7-2 to TRBJ2-4; 7 nucleotides match TRBD1. Germline CDR1 is SGHTA and CDR2 is FQGNSA. The CDR3 is made up of 19 amino acids. V dropped 5 bases and J dropped 0; count of bases not matched to a gene: 16.

The rearrangement links TRBV19 to TRBJ1-4, with D tentatively TRBD1 (5 bases). V lost 5 bases and J 4 bases, leaving 20 bases between the germline ends. The germline V gene encodes CDR1 LNHDA and CDR2 SQIVND (reference sequence). CDR3 length equals 17 residues. The CDR3 is CASSLTRGAHRNEKLFF. CDR3 DNA sequence: TGTGCCAGTAGTCTCACGCGGGGCGCCCACCGTAATGAAAAACTGTTTTTT. The variable domain in full, completed from reference TRBV19 and TRBJ1-4, reads DGGITQSPKYLFRKEGQNVTLSCEQNLNHDAMYWYRQDPGQGLRLIYYSQIVNDFQKGDIAEGYSVSREKKESFPLTVTSAQKNPTAFYLCASSLTRGAHRNEKLFFGSGTQLSVL.

V and J are TRBV18 and TRBJ2-5, with 7 bases aligning to TRBD2. CDR1 is KGHSH and CDR2 is LQKENI in the germline V gene. This CDR3 is built from 16 residues. The V gene end was trimmed by 4 bases and the J gene end by 1 base; junction bases not matched to a gene: 9. The chain's CDR3 is CASSRGLGGGQETQYF. For the CDR3, the DNA is TGTGCCAGCTCACGTGGACTAGGAGGAGGCCAAGAGACCCAGTACTTC.

The chain recombines TRBV13 with TRBJ2-1, with D possibly TRBD2 on 5 matching bases. Trimming took 6 bases from V and 4 from J, leaving 13 bases between them. The CDR3 runs to 14 residues. The germline V gene has CDR1 PRHDT and CDR2 FYEKMQ (reference sequence). CDR3 loop: CASSLLREYNEQFF. The DNA of the CDR3 is TGTGCCAGCAGTCTCCTTCGGGAATACAATGAGCAGTTCTTC.

The genes are TRBV6-5 and TRBJ1-5; D might be TRBD1 (6 bases). Trimming pared 3 bases from V and 7 bases from J, leaving 16 bases between. The CDR3 is 15 amino acids. Germline V gene data show CDR1 as MNHEY and CDR2 as SVGAGI. The CDR3 DNA sequence: TGTGCCAGCAGTTATTCGGTAGGGGGGGACCAGCCCCAGCATTTT. As protein: CASSYSVGGDQPQHF.

This chain connects TRBV27 to TRBJ2-3; 8 bases match TRBD2. CDR1 and CDR2 (germline): MNHEY, SMNVEV (reference sequence). V shed 5 bases, J shed 5 bases, and the junction held 9 bases outside the gene matches. The CDR3 is made up of 15 amino acids. CDR3 DNA sequence: TGTGCCAGCAGTCCCGGGACTAGGGAATTAGATACGCAGTATTTT. Encoded protein: CASSPGTRELDTQYF.